This paragraph covers one T cell receptor (beta chain) sequence. The data belong to a study of blood T cell repertoires in COVID-19. At the level of the study: From T cells, B-cell-depleted T cells, or PBMCs came the material, which was cDNA or gDNA.

Method: immunoSEQ multiplex PCR; TCRdb's copy keeps in-frame clones and lacks some. This sample has roughly 180,000 clones; about 85% occur once, and the top ten carry over 5%. Specimen: peripheral blood. This receptor was identified in a woman aged 45-59 years with COVID-19, enrolled during active disease.

The chain's CDR3 is CASSQYRGNEKLFF. Written as DNA, the CDR3 is TGTGCCAGCAGCCAATACAGGGGTAATGAAAAACTGTTTTTT. V and J are TRBV14 and TRBJ1-4; 7 bases line up with TRBD1. The CDR3 contains 14 residues. Per germline, CDR1 SGHDN and CDR2 FVKESK. The J segment lost 4 bases and the V segment lost 2 bases, leaving 1 base of the junction unmatched.